Listed here are 14 T cell receptor beta chains from one sample, sequenced in a study of PD-1 blockade in classical Hodgkin lymphoma. Documented time point: cycle 4 day 1 (C4D1), after more than five weeks of nivolumab. Every one of the patients relapsed after autologous stem cell transplantation (brentuximab vedotin exposure was variable). Sequencing used immunoSEQ multiplex PCR; TCRdb keeps in-frame clones, though not all of them. The sample includes some 90,000 clones, around 80% of them seen just once. The sample in question was peripheral blood mononuclear cells (PBMCs), obtained before the fourth cycle of nivolumab. Source of these receptors: a human donor with classical Hodgkin lymphoma.

The chain joins TRBV19 to TRBJ2-1; 8 bases are shared with TRBD1. This CDR3 contains 17 residues. The ends lost 7 bases at V and 5 bases at J; junction bases unmatched: 16. Germline assignment: CDR1 LNHDA and CDR2 SQIVND (reference sequence). This chain's CDR3 is CASISQGRGQGNNEQFF. CDR3 coding DNA: TGTGCCAGTATCTCCCAGGGACGAGGACAGGGTAACAATGAGCAGTTCTTC.

The chain combines TRBV11-3 with TRBJ2-5; possible D gene TRBD2, 6 bases. The germline gives CDR1 SGHNT, CDR2 YENEEA. This CDR3 is built from 15 residues. The germline V and J ends were trimmed by 5 bases and 5 bases, with 18 bases remaining between them. CDR3 loop: CASSPGTYPGETQYF. CDR3 nucleotide sequence: TGTGCCAGCAGCCCCGGGACTTATCCTGGTGAGACCCAGTACTTC.

This chain connects TRBV6-1 to TRBJ2-3; tentative D call: TRBD1 (6 bases). V was cut by 7 bases and J by 2 bases, with 16 bases left in between. The CDR3 is 15 amino acids. Per the germline V gene, CDR1 is MNHNS and CDR2 is SASEGT. DNA for the CDR3: TGTGCCAGCACGTGGGGACAAATTACCACAGATACGCAGTATTTT. Residues: CASTWGQITTDTQYF.

The J gene is TRBJ2-7, the V gene TRBV6-1, with 8 bases that match TRBD2. The germline V gene encodes CDR1 MNHNS and CDR2 SASEGT. J was trimmed by 2 bases and V by 4 bases; bases with no gene match: 4. This CDR3 has 14 amino acids. CDR3 sequence reads: CASSVSGGPYEQYF. DNA for the CDR3: TGTGCCAGCAGTGTCAGCGGGGGTCCCTACGAGCAGTACTTC.

This rearrangement joins TRBV5-4 to TRBJ1-4; the D gene is possibly TRBD1 (5 bases). The CDR3 has 17 residues. From germline, CDR1 is SGHNT and CDR2 YYREEE (reference sequence). V dropped 4 bases and J dropped 0 bases, with 16 bases sitting between them. In DNA, the CDR3 is TGTGCCAGCAGCCTTGACAGTATAGGATCAACTAATGAAAAACTGTTTTTT. It is translated as CASSLDSIGSTNEKLFF.

Written as DNA, the CDR3 is TGTGCCAGCAGTTTCCTGGGACTAGCGGGGGGGATCACAGATACGCAGTATTTT. This codes for CASSFLGLAGGITDTQYF. This rearrangement joins TRBV5-8 to TRBJ2-3; 16 positions agree with TRBD2. V lost 5 bases, J lost 2 bases, and 8 bases stayed unmatched. The germline gives CDR1 SGHTS, CDR2 YDEGEE. This CDR3 contains 18 residues.

The rearrangement uses TRBV19 and TRBJ2-6, with D maybe TRBD2 (6 bases). This CDR3 spans 15 amino acids. The germline gives CDR1 LNHDA, CDR2 SQIVND (reference sequence). V was pared by 3 bases and J by 2 bases, with 8 bases between. CDR3 DNA sequence: TGTGCCAGTAGTATGGGAGGTCCTGGGGCCAACGTCCTGACTTTC. Amino acid sequence: CASSMGGPGANVLTF.

The chain combines TRBV27 with TRBJ2-7; unclear D gene. This CDR3 contains 13 residues. V lost 2 bases and J lost 2, with 7 bases in between. Germline CDR1 reads MNHEY; CDR2 reads SMNVEV (reference sequence). CDR3 DNA: TGTGCCAGCAGTTTAAGAGTTCCCTACGAGCAGTACTTC. The encoded protein is CASSLRVPYEQYF.

The genes are TRBV4-2 and TRBJ2-1; a weak D match, TRBD1 (8 bases). The CDR3 runs 15 residues. Germline CDR1 is LGHNA and CDR2 is YNFKEQ. V was clipped by 3 bases and J by 4 bases, with 13 bases between them. CDR3 protein: CASSHTGGGYNEQFF. The CDR3 DNA is TGTGCCAGCAGCCATACAGGGGGAGGGTACAATGAGCAGTTCTTC.

This sequence joins TRBV11-3 and TRBJ2-1, with 8 bases identical to TRBD2. Losses at the gene ends were 6 bases for V and 1 base for J; bases not matched to a gene: 5. CDR3 length: 15 amino acids. The germline gives CDR1 SGHNT, CDR2 YENEEA. CDR3 DNA: TGTGCCAGCAGTTCACGGGGGGGGTCCTACAATGAGCAGTTCTTC. Protein product: CASSSRGGSYNEQFF.

In this sample, this clone turned up a few times. This chain joins TRBV5-5 and TRBJ1-5, with 7 bases identical to TRBD1. After removal of 1 base from V and 4 bases from J, the junction contained 2 bases not matched to a gene. The CDR3 spans 14 residues. Germline CDR1 is SGHKS and CDR2 is YYEKEE (reference sequence). The CDR3 here is CASSLTGVNQPQHF. The CDR3 DNA sequence: TGTGCCAGCAGCTTGACAGGGGTTAATCAGCCCCAGCATTTT. Full variable domain (rest looked up from reference TRBV5-5 and TRBJ1-5): DAGVTQSPTHLIKTRGQQVTLRCSPISGHKSVSWYQQVLGQGPQFIFQYYEKEERGRGNFPDRFSARQFPNYSSELNVNALLLGDSALYLCASSLTGVNQPQHFGDGTRLSIL.

V is TRBV7-9 and J is TRBJ1-6; TRBD1 agrees at 9 bases. Germline CDR1 SEHNR, CDR2 FQNEAQ (reference sequence). Trimming cost V 4 bases and J 6 bases; bases outside gene matches: 1. This CDR3 contains 14 residues. CDR3 coding DNA: TGTGCCAGCAGCTCGGACAGGGGTAATTCACCCCTCCACTTT. It yields the protein CASSSDRGNSPLHF.

This sequence joins TRBV29-1 and TRBJ1-2; 7 bases are a match to TRBD1. CDR1 is SQVTM and CDR2 is ANQGSEA in the germline V gene. The V gene end was trimmed by 1 base and the J gene end by 2 bases; junction bases not matched to a gene: 4. The CDR3 runs 14 residues. CDR3 sequence reads: CSVEALTGNYGYTF. In DNA form, the CDR3 reads TGCAGCGTTGAAGCCTTGACAGGGAACTATGGCTACACCTTC.

J is TRBJ1-4 and V is TRBV28; no clear D. The V gene lost 2 bases and the J gene lost 8 bases, with 6 bases spanning the gap. The CDR3 runs to 12 residues. The germline gives CDR1 MDHEN, CDR2 SYDVKM. The CDR3 DNA reads TGTGCCAGCAGTTTAACAAGGGAAAAACTGTTTTTT. Amino acid sequence: CASSLTREKLFF.